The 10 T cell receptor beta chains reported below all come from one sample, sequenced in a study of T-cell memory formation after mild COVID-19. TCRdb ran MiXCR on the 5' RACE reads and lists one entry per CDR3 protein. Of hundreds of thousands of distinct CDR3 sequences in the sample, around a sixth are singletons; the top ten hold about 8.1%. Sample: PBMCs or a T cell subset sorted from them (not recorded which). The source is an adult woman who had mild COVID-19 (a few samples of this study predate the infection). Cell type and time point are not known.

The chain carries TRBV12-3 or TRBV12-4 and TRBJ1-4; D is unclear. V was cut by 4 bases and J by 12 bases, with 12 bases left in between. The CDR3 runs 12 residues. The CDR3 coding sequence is TGTGCCAGCAGTTATCCGGGGTTGGAACTGTTTTTT. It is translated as CASSYPGLELFF.

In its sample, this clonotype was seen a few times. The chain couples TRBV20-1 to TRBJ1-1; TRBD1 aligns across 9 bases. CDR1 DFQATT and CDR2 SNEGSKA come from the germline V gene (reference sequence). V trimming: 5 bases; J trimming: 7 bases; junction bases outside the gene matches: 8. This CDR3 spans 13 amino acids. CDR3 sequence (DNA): TGCAGTGCTCCGCGCGGGACAGGGTATGAAGCTTTCTTT. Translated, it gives CSAPRGTGYEAFF.

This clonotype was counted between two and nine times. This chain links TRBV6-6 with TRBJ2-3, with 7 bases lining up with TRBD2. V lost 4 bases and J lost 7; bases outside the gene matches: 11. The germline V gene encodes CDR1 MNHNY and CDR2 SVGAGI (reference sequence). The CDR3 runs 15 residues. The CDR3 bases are TGTGCCAGCAGTTGGGCGGGGGAGACCGGGTATACGCAGTATTTT. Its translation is CASSWAGETGYTQYF.

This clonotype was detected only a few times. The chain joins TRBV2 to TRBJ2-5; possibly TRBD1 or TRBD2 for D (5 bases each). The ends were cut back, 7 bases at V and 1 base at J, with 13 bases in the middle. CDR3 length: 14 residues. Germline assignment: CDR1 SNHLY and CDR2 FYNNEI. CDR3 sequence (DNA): TGTGCCAGCATATCCCAGGGAGTCCAAGAGACCCAGTACTTC. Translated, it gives CASISQGVQETQYF.

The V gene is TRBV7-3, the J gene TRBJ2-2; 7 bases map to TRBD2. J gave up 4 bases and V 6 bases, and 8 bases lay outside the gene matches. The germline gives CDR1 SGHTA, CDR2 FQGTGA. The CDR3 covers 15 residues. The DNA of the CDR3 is TGTGCCAGCAGTTACAGACCGGGGGGCACCGGGGAGCTGTTTTTT. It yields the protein CASSYRPGGTGELFF.

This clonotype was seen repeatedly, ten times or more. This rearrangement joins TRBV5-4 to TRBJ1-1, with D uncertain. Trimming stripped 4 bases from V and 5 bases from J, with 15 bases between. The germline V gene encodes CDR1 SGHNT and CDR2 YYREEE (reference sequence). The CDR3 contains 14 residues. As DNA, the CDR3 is TGTGCCAGCAGCCTAGAAGCCAGTGGGACTGAAGCTTTCTTT. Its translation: CASSLEASGTEAFF.

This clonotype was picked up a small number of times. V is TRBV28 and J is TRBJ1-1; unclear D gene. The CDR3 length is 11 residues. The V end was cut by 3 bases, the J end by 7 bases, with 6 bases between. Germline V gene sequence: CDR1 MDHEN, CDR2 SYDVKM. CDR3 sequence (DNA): TGTGCCAGCAGTTTCTCATTTGAAGCTTTCTTT. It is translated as CASSFSFEAFF.

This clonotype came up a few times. CDR3: CASSDQGSDPLHF. DNA for the CDR3: TGCGCCAGCAGTGATCAGGGGTCCGATCCCCTCCACTTT. The chain combines TRBV5-1 with TRBJ1-6; D may be TRBD1 (6 bases). Per germline, CDR1 SGHRS and CDR2 YFSETQ. V was pared by 5 bases and J by 13 bases, with 16 bases between. This CDR3 is built from 13 residues.

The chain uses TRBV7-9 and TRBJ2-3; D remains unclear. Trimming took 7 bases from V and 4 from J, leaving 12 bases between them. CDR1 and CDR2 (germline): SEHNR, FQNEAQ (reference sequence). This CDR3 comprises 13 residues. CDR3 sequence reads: CASTPPRADTQYF. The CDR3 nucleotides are TGTGCCAGCACCCCCCCTCGCGCAGATACGCAGTATTTT.

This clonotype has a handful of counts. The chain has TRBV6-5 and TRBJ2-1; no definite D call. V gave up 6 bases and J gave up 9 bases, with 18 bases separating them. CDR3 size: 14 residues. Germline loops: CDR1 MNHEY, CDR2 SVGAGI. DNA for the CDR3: TGTGCCAGCAGCTACGATTCGCCTACCGCTGAGCAGTTCTTC. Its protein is CASSYDSPTAEQFF.